The source of this TCR beta chain is a study of technical replicates of blood from a handful of donors. Only in-frame clones appear in the TCRdb table, and some are missing; sequencing was by immunoSEQ multiplex PCR. The sample carries tens of thousands of clones, around four fifths recorded once. CDR3 length: 18 amino acids. Trimming cost V 4 bases and J 0 bases; bases outside gene matches: 9. Per the germline V gene, CDR1 is SGHRS and CDR2 is YFSETQ. The sample consisted of PBMCs. The receptor was isolated from a human donor in good health. Some clones in this sample may be carry-over from other donors' samples. The rearrangement uses TRBV5-1 and TRBJ1-4, with 10 bases aligning to TRBD1. DNA for the CDR3: TGCGCCAGCAGCCCCGGGACAGGGGAACTTGCAACTAATGAAAAACTGTTTTTT. Encoded protein: CASSPGTGELATNEKLFF.